This T cell receptor (beta chain) emerged from a study of early T cells in non-severe SARS-CoV-2 infection. TCRdb re-called the 5' RACE reads through MiXCR, storing one row per CDR3 protein. The data contain around 70,000 distinct CDR3 sequences, 9.5% to 15% of them seen just once; the ten biggest clones take up roughly 3.9%. V was trimmed by 0 bases and J by 1 base, leaving 12 bases between them. CDR1 and CDR2 (germline): SGHRS, YFSETQ. This CDR3 has 16 amino acids. In this sample, this clonotype turned up a few times. Sample: whole blood. The V and J genes are TRBV5-1 and TRBJ2-3; D gene uncertain. The receptor was isolated from an adult who was a healthcare worker with PCR-confirmed SARS-CoV-2 infection or an uninfected control (not recorded which). Here the CDR3 reads CASSLVSAEGTDTQYF. CDR3 DNA sequence: TGCGCCAGCAGCTTGGTCAGCGCAGAGGGCACAGATACGCAGTATTTT.